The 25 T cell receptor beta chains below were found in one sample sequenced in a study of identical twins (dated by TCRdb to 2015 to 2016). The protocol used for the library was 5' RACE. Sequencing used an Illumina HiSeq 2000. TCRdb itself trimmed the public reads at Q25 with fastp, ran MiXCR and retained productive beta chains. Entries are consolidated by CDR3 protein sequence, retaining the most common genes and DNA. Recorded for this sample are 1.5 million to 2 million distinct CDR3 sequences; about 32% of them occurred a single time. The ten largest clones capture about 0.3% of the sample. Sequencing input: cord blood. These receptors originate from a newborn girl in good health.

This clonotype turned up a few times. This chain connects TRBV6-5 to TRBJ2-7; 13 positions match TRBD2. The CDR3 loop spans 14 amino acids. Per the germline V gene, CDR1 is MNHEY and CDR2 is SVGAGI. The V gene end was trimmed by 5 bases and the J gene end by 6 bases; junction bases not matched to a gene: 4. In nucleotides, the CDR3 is TGTGCCAGCAGTCAGACTAGCGGGAGGTGCGAGCAGTACTTC. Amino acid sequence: CASSQTSGRCEQYF.

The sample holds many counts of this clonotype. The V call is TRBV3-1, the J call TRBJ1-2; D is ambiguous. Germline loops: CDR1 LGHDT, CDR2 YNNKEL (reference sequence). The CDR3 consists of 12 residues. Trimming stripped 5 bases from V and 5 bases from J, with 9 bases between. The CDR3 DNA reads TGTGCCAGCAGCTCCCGCTCGTATGGCTACACCTTC. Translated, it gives CASSSRSYGYTF.

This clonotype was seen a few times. The CDR3 nucleotides read TGTGCCAGCTCACCGGGGGTACGCAATCAGCCCCAGCATTTT. Residues: CASSPGVRNQPQHF. The gene calls are TRBV18 and TRBJ1-5; maybe TRBD1 (5 bases). Deletions cut 3 bases from V and 2 bases from J, with 8 bases between. This CDR3 comprises 14 residues. The germline V gene encodes CDR1 KGHSH and CDR2 LQKENI.

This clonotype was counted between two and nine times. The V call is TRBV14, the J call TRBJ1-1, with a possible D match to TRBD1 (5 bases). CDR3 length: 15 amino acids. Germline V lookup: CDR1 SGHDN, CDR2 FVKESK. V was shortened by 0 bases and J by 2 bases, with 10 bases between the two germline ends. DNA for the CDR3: TGTGCCAGCAGCCAAGATCGGCAGGGAAACACTGAAGCTTTCTTT. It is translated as CASSQDRQGNTEAFF.

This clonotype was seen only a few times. CDR3: CSVAGVRSTEAFF. In DNA, the CDR3 is TGCAGCGTTGCAGGCGTTAGGTCCACTGAAGCTTTCTTT. The chain employs TRBV29-1 and TRBJ1-1; D ambiguous. There are 13 residues in the CDR3. The germline gives CDR1 SQVTM, CDR2 ANQGSEA. V shed 4 bases and J shed 4 bases, with 13 bases lying between them.

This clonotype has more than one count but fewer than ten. The CDR3 DNA reads TGCGCCAGCAGCCCATGGGGTAGCGGGCGCACAGATACGCAGTATTTT. Translating it yields CASSPWGSGRTDTQYF. This chain links TRBV5-1 with TRBJ2-3; 7 nucleotides line up with TRBD2. Germline assignment: CDR1 SGHRS and CDR2 YFSETQ. The V segment lost 4 bases and the J segment 1 base; nucleotides outside the gene matches: 9. The CDR3 is 16 residues long.

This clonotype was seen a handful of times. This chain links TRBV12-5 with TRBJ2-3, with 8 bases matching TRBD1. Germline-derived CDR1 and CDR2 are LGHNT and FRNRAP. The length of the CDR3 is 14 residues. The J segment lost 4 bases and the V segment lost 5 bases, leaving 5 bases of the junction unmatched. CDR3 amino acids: CASGDRGGADTQYF. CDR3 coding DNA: TGTGCTAGTGGTGACAGGGGCGGCGCAGATACGCAGTATTTT.

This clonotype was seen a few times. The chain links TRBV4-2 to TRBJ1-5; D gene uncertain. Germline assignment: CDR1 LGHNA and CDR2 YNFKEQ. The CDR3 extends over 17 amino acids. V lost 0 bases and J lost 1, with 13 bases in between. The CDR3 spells CASSQDVTMMSNQPQHF. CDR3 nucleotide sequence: TGTGCCAGCAGCCAAGACGTCACCATGATGAGCAATCAGCCCCAGCATTTT.

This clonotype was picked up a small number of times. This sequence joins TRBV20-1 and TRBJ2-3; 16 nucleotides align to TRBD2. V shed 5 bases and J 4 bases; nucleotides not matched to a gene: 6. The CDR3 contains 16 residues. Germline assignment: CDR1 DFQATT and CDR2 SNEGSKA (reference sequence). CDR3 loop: CSAWGTSGRASDTQYF. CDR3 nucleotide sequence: TGCAGTGCTTGGGGGACTAGCGGGAGGGCCTCAGATACGCAGTATTTT.

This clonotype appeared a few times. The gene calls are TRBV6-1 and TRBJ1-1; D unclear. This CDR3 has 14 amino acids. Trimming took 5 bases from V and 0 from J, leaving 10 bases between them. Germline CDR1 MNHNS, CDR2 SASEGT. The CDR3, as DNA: TGTGCCAGCAGTCCTGCCCAGGTGAACACTGAAGCTTTCTTT. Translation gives CASSPAQVNTEAFF.

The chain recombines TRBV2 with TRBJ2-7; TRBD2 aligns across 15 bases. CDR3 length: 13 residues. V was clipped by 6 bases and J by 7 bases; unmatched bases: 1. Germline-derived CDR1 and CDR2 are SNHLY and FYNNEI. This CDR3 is CASRGLAGGEQYF. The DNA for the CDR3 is TGTGCCAGCAGGGGACTAGCGGGAGGTGAGCAGTACTTC.

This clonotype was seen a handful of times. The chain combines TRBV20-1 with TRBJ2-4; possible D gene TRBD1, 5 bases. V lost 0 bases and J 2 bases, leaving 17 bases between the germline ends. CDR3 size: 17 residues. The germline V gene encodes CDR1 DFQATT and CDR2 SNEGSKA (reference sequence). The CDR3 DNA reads TGCAGTGCTAGAGATCGTCGGTCAGGGCTAACCAAAAACATTCAGTACTTC. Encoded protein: CSARDRRSGLTKNIQYF.

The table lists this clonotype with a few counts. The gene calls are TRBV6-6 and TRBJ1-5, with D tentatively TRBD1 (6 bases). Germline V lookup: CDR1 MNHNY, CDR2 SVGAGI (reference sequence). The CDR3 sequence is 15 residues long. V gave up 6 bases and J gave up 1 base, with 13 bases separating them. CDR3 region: CASRNTGSSNQPQHF. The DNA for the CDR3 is TGTGCCAGCAGAAATACAGGGAGCAGCAATCAGCCCCAGCATTTT.

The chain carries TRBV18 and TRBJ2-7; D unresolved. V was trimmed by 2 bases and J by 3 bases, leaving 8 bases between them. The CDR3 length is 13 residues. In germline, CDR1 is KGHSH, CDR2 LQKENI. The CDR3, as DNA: TGTGCCAGCTCACCAGGGAAGAACTACGAGCAGTACTTC. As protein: CASSPGKNYEQYF. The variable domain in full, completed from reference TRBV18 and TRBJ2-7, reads NAGVMQNPRHLVRRRGQEARLRCSPMKGHSHVYWYRQLPEEGLKFMVYLQKENIIDESGMPKERFSAEFPKEGPSILRIQQVVRGDSAAYFCASSPGKNYEQYFGPGTRLTVT.

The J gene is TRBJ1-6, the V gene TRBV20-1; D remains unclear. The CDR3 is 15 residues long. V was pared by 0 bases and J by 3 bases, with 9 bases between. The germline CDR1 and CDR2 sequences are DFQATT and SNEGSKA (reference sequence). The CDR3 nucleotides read TGCAGTGCTAGAGAGGCAGGTGGCTATAATTCACCCCTCCACTTT. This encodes CSAREAGGYNSPLHF.

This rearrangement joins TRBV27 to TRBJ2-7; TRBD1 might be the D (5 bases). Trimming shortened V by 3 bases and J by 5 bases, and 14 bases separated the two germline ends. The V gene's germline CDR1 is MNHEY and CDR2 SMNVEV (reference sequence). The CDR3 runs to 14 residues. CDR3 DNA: TGTGCCAGCAGTTTTAAGGGGTTAATCGACGAGCAGTACTTC. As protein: CASSFKGLIDEQYF.

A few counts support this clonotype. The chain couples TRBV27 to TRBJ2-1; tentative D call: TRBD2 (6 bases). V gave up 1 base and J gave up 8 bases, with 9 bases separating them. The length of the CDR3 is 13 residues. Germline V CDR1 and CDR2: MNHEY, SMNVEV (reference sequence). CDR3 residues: CASSLYGGDEQFF. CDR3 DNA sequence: TGTGCCAGCAGTTTATATGGCGGGGATGAGCAGTTCTTC.

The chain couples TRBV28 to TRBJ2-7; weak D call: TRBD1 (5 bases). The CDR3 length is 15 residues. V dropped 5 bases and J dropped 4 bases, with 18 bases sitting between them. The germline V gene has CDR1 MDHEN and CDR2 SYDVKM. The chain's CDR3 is CASSGYRNLEYEQYF. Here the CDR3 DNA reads TGTGCCAGCAGTGGCTACAGGAACTTAGAGTACGAGCAGTACTTC.

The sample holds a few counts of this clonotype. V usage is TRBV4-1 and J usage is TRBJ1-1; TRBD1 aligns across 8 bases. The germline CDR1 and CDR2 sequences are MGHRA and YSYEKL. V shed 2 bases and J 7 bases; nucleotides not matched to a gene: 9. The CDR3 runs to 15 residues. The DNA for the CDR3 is TGCGCCAGCAGCCAACCGCCAGGGGGCCCGGATGAAGCTTTCTTT. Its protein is CASSQPPGGPDEAFF.

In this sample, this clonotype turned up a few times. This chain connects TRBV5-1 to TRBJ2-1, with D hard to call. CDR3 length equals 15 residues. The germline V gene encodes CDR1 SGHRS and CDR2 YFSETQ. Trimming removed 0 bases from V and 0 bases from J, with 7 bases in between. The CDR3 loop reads CASSLGPTSYNEQFF. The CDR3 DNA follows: TGCGCCAGCAGCTTGGGGCCTACCTCCTACAATGAGCAGTTCTTC. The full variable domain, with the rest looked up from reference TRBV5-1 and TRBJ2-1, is KAGVTQTPRYLIKTRGQQVTLSCSPISGHRSVSWYQQTPGQGLQFLFEYFSETQRNKGNFPGRFSGRQFSNSRSEMNVSTLELGDSALYLCASSLGPTSYNEQFFGPGTRLTVL.

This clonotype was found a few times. The CDR3: CSARWGGDSNQPQHF. DNA for the CDR3: TGCAGTGCTAGGTGGGGCGGGGATAGCAATCAGCCCCAGCATTTT. The chain combines TRBV20-1 with TRBJ1-5, with a possible D match to TRBD1 (5 bases). CDR1 is DFQATT and CDR2 is SNEGSKA in the germline V gene (reference sequence). The CDR3 consists of 15 residues. V was cut by 3 bases and J by 0 bases, with 12 bases left in between.

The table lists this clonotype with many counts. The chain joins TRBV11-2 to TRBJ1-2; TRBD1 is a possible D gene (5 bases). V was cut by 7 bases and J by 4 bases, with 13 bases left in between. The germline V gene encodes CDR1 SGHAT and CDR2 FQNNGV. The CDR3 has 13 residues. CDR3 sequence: CASTPAGLYGYTF. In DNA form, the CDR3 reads TGTGCCAGCACCCCTGCGGGACTCTATGGCTACACCTTC.

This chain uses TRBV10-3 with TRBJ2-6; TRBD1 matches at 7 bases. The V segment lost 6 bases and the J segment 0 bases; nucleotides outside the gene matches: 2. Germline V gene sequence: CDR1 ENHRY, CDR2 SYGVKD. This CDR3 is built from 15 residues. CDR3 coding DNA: TGTGCCATCAGCAGGGACAGCTCTGGGGCCAACGTCCTGACTTTC. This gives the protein CAISRDSSGANVLTF.

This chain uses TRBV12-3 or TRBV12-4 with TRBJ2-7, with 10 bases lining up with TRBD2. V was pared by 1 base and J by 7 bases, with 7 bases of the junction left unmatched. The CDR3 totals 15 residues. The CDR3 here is CASSLGSGRAGEQYF. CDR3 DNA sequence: TGTGCCAGCAGTTTAGGGAGCGGGAGGGCCGGGGAGCAGTACTTC.

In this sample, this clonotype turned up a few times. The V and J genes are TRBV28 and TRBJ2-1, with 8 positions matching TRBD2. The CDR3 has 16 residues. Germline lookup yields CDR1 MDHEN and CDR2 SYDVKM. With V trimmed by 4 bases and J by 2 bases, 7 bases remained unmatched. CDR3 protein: CASSSEREYPYNEQFF. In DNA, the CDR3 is TGTGCCAGCAGTTCGGAGCGGGAGTACCCCTACAATGAGCAGTTCTTC. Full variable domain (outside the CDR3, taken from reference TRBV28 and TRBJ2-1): DVKVTQSSRYLVKRTGEKVFLECVQDMDHENMFWYRQDPGLGLRLIYFSYDVKMKEKGDIPEGYSVSREKKERFSLILESASTNQTSMYLCASSSEREYPYNEQFFGPGTRLTVL.